This T cell receptor (beta chain) was recovered during a study of cytomegalovirus exposure and HLA in healthy donors. Study results and limitations: Earlier findings revealed that most TCR beta V segments proved productive either about 87% or about 30% of the time. It is likely that the observed cluster of highly shared sequence variants was a sequencing artifact.

In the case of this clone: What it binds is unknown.

Losses at the gene ends were 4 bases for V and 3 bases for J; bases not matched to a gene: 7. Germline CDR1 and CDR2: SGHDT and YYEEEE. The CDR3 is 15 amino acids. A multiplex PCR was run with 60 Vbeta primers and 13 Jbeta primers. Per the original methods: Later analysis identified roughly 84 million unique TCR beta chains, about 12 million shared. Here immunoSEQ multiplex PCR was the method, and the copy in TCRdb shows in-frame clones only, minus some. The D gene and trimming were derived from the DNA, and the V and J assignments and clone size from that table. Of 100,000 to 140,000 clones listed, 76% are singletons.

This receptor was taken from a man aged 18-30 years in good health and CMV-seronegative. Sequenced material: PBMCs. The genes are TRBV5-6 and TRBJ2-7; TRBD1 aligns across 10 bases. CDR3 sequence reads: CASSRRGQGRYEQYF. The DNA for the CDR3 is TGTGCCAGCAGCCGGAGGGGACAGGGGCGCTACGAGCAGTACTTC.